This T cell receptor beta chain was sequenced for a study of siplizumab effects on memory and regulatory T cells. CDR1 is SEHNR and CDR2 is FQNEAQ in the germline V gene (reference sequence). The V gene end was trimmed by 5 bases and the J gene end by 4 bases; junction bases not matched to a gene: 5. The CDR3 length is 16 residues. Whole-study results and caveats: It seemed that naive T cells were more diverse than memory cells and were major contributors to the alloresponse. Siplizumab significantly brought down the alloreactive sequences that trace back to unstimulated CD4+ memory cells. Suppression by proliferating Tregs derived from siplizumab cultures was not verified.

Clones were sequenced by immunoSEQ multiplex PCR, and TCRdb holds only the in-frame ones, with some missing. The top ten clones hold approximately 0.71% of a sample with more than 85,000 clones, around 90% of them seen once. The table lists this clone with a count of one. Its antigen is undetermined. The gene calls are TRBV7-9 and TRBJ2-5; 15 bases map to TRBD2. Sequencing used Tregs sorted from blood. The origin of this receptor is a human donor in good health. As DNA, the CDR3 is TGTGCCAGCAGCCCGGGACTAGCGGGAGGTCTAGAGACCCAGTACTTC. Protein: CASSPGLAGGLETQYF. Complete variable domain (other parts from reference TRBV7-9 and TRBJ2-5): DTGVSQNPRHKITKRGQNVTFRCDPISEHNRLYWYRQTLGQGPEFLTYFQNEAQLEKSRLLSDRFSAERPKGSFSTLEIQRTEQGDSAMYLCASSPGLAGGLETQYFGPGTRLLVL.